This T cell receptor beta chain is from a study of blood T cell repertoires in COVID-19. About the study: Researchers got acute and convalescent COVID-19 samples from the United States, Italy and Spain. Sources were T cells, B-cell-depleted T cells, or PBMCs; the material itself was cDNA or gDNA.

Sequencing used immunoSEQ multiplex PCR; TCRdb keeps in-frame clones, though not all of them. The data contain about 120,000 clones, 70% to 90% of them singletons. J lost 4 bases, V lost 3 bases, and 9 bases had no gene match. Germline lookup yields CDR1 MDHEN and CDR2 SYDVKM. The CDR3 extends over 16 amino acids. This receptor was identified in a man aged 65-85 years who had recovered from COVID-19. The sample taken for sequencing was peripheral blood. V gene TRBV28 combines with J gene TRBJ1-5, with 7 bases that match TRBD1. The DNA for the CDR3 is TGTGCCAGCAGTTTCCGGGACAGCGGGAGGAATCAGCCCCAGCATTTT. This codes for CASSFRDSGRNQPQHF.